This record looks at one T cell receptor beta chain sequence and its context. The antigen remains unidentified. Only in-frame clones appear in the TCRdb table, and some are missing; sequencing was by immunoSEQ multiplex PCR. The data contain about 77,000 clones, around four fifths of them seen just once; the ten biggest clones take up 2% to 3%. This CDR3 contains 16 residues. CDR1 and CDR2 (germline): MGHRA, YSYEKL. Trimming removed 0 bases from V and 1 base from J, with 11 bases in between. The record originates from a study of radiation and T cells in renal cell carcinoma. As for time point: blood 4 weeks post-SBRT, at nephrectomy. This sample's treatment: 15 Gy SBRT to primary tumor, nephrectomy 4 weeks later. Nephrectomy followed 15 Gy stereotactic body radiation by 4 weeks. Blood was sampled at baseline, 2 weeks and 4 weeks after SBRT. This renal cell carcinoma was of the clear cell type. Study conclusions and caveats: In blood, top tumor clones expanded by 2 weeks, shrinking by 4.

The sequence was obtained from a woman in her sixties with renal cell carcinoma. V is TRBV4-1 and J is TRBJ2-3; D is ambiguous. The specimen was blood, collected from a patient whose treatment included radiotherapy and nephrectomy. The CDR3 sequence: CASSQDNYLGTDTQYF. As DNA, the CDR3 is TGCGCCAGCAGCCAAGATAACTATCTCGGCACAGATACGCAGTATTTT.